Below, one T cell receptor (beta chain) is given with its context. The data stem from a study of cytotoxic CD8 clonotypes in ibrutinib-treated CLL. In the study overall: Response sampling came at median approximately a year of treatment, ranging 6 to 36 months.

The CDR3 covers 13 residues. Trimming removed 5 bases at V and 5 bases at J, with 10 bases between. Germline V lookup: CDR1 SGHTA, CDR2 FQGNSA. Sequencing was performed with immunoSEQ multiplex PCR; in TCRdb, only in-frame clones are kept and a portion is missing. The profile shows 150,000 to 200,000 clones, about 80% of them singletons. V and J are TRBV7-2 and TRBJ1-5, with D possibly matching TRBD1 (5 bases). Sample: PBMCs, taken after 24 months of ibrutinib treatment. The sequence came from a human donor with chronic lymphocytic leukemia. DNA of the CDR3: TGTGCCAGCAGCACCCAGGGAGATCAGCCCCAGCATTTT. Amino acid sequence: CASSTQGDQPQHF.